Listed here are 24 T cell receptor beta chains from one sample, sequenced in a study of blood T cell repertoires in COVID-19. Method: immunoSEQ multiplex PCR; TCRdb's copy keeps in-frame clones and lacks some. The sample records fewer than 450,000 clones, about nine tenths being singletons. The sequenced sample was PBMCs or T cells enriched from blood (not recorded which). The receptor source for this set is a man younger than 35 who had recovered from COVID-19.

The chain carries TRBV7-9 and TRBJ1-2; 10 bases map to TRBD1. Germline V lookup: CDR1 SEHNR, CDR2 FQNEAQ (reference sequence). With V trimmed by 7 bases and J by 4 bases, 12 bases remained unmatched. The CDR3 has 16 amino acids. The CDR3 DNA is TGTGCCAGCATCCCCTATGACCGGACAGGGGGCTATGGCTACACCTTC. As protein: CASIPYDRTGGYGYTF.

V gene TRBV27 combines with J gene TRBJ2-3; D not resolved. Germline V gene sequence: CDR1 MNHEY, CDR2 SMNVEV (reference sequence). Trimming pared 2 bases from V and 6 bases from J, leaving 9 bases between. This CDR3 comprises 13 residues. CDR3 bases: TGTGCCAGCAGTTTAGGCAGTCCGGATACGCAGTATTTT. Translation gives CASSLGSPDTQYF.

This rearrangement joins TRBV27 to TRBJ2-7; 7 nucleotides match TRBD1. This CDR3 is built from 13 residues. After removal of 6 bases from V and 2 bases from J, the junction contained 4 bases not matched to a gene. CDR1 MNHEY and CDR2 SMNVEV come from the germline V gene (reference sequence). CDR3 DNA: TGTGCCAGCAGGGGACAGCCAACCTACGAGCAGTACTTC. It specifies CASRGQPTYEQYF.

The chain joins TRBV14 to TRBJ1-1; no reliable D call. V lost 2 bases, J lost 5 bases, and 12 bases lay in between. The length of the CDR3 is 14 residues. Germline V lookup: CDR1 SGHDN, CDR2 FVKESK. The CDR3 loop is CASSQLRDRTEAFF. The CDR3, as DNA: TGTGCCAGCAGCCAATTGAGGGATCGAACTGAAGCTTTCTTT.

The chain combines TRBV3-1 (or the pseudogene TRBV3-2) with TRBJ2-5; the D gene is possibly TRBD2 (7 bases). The CDR3 runs 13 residues. V was pared by 4 bases and J by 13 bases, with 19 bases between. The germline CDR1 and CDR2 sequences are LGHDT and YNNKEL (reference sequence). CDR3 region: CASSPREGGAMYF. The DNA for the CDR3 is TGTGCCAGCAGCCCGAGGGAGGGGGGTGCTATGTACTTC.

The rearrangement uses TRBV5-1 and TRBJ1-4; 7 nucleotides line up with TRBD1. Germline CDR1 is SGHRS and CDR2 is YFSETQ. J lost 5 bases, V lost 7 bases, and 11 bases had no gene match. The CDR3 has 15 amino acids. The DNA of the CDR3 is TGCGCCAGCCGACTCGGGACAGCAGAAAATGAAAAACTGTTTTTT. Its translation is CASRLGTAENEKLFF.

This rearrangement joins TRBV28 to TRBJ2-7; 9 positions match TRBD2. The CDR3 has 13 residues. J was trimmed by 6 bases and V by 8 bases; bases with no gene match: 8. Germline CDR1 MDHEN, CDR2 SYDVKM. The CDR3 DNA sequence: TGTGCCAGCGCTCCGGGACTAGCTGTCGAGCAGTACTTC. Amino acid sequence: CASAPGLAVEQYF.

The rearrangement links TRBV29-1 to TRBJ1-1; the D is unclear. Between the trimmed V and J ends, which lost 5 bases and 0 bases, there was a span of 10 bases. The CDR3 totals 13 residues. The germline V gene has CDR1 SQVTM and CDR2 ANQGSEA. The CDR3, as DNA: TGCAGCGTTCTCAGGCAGTTGAACACTGAAGCTTTCTTT. Translated: CSVLRQLNTEAFF.

V usage is TRBV27 and J usage is TRBJ1-1; D call uncertain. The ends were cut back, 5 bases at V and 5 bases at J, with 15 bases in the middle. The CDR3 is 14 amino acids. Germline V gene data show CDR1 as MNHEY and CDR2 as SMNVEV (reference sequence). In DNA form, the CDR3 reads TGTGCCAGCAGTCGAGAAGCCCTGTGGACTGAAGCTTTCTTT. Its protein product is CASSREALWTEAFF.

The rearrangement joins TRBV27 to TRBJ2-1; perhaps TRBD1 as D (7 bases). V lost 6 bases to trimming and J lost 3 bases, with 12 bases between them. Germline CDR1 is MNHEY and CDR2 is SMNVEV (reference sequence). This CDR3 region has 14 residues. For the CDR3, the DNA is TGTGCCAGCAGGCGGGACAGCCACTACAATGAGCAGTTCTTC. Its protein is CASRRDSHYNEQFF.

This chain connects TRBV2 to TRBJ1-2; D might be TRBD1 (5 bases). Trimming pared 6 bases from V and 2 bases from J, leaving 7 bases between. The CDR3 is 12 residues long. Germline assignment: CDR1 SNHLY and CDR2 FYNNEI. The DNA of the CDR3 is TGTGCCAGCAGGGCAGGGAACTATGGCTACACCTTC. Translation: CASRAGNYGYTF. The full variable domain, in which reference TRBV2 and TRBJ1-2 provide the parts outside the CDR3, is EPEVTQTPSHQVTQMGQEVILRCVPISNHLYFYWYRQILGQKVEFLVSFYNNEISEKSEIFDDQFSVERPDGSNFTLKIRSTKLEDSAMYFCASRAGNYGYTFGSGTRLTVV.

The V call is TRBV29-1, the J call TRBJ1-1; no firm D call. Trimming removed 7 bases at V and 1 base at J, with 4 bases between. The CDR3 sequence is 10 residues long. CDR1 is SQVTM, CDR2 ANQGSEA, per germline. The CDR3 bases are TGCAGCGCCAAGAACACTGAAGCTTTCTTT. Amino acids: CSAKNTEAFF.

The rearrangement uses TRBV5-4 and TRBJ1-2; 10 bases agree with TRBD1. With V trimmed by 4 bases and J by 6 bases, 3 bases remained unmatched. CDR1 and CDR2 from the germline V gene are SGHNT and YYREEE (reference sequence). The CDR3 is made up of 13 amino acids. CDR3 coding DNA: TGTGCCAGCAGCGGGGGACAGGGGCATGGCTACACCTTC. Translated, it gives CASSGGQGHGYTF.

This clone turned up a few times. V gene TRBV25-1 combines with J gene TRBJ1-1, with TRBD1 matching over 7 bases. The V and J ends lost 9 bases and 6 bases, in that order; junction bases with no gene match: 4. The CDR3 is made up of 11 amino acids. Germline CDR1 and CDR2: MGHDK and SYGVNS. Here the CDR3 reads CASRQGAEAFF. In DNA, the CDR3 is TGTGCCAGTCGACAGGGCGCTGAAGCTTTCTTT.

The chain is built from TRBV29-1 and TRBJ1-1; weak D call: TRBD1 (6 bases). Germline V lookup: CDR1 SQVTM, CDR2 ANQGSEA. The CDR3 loop spans 13 amino acids. Trimming left V 7 bases short and J 4 bases short, with 16 bases between. CDR3 amino acids: CSAQSTGITEAFF. In DNA, the CDR3 is TGCAGCGCCCAATCCACAGGGATCACTGAAGCTTTCTTT.

The gene calls are TRBV5-5 and TRBJ1-5, with D maybe TRBD1 (5 bases). The CDR3 has 15 amino acids. Trimming left V 2 bases short and J 2 bases short, with 11 bases between. Germline V gene data show CDR1 as SGHKS and CDR2 as YYEKEE (reference sequence). The CDR3 DNA is TGTGCCAGCAGCTTCTTATTCAGGGGCAATCAGCCCCAGCATTTT. This codes for CASSFLFRGNQPQHF.

This clone is a singleton in its sample. The chain recombines TRBV4-1 with TRBJ1-1; no firm D call. CDR1 and CDR2 from the germline V gene are MGHRA and YSYEKL. The V end lost 0 bases, the J end lost 3 bases, and 14 bases lay between the germline ends. The CDR3 is 16 residues long. The CDR3 loop reads CASSQDPRRRYTEAFF. Written as DNA, the CDR3 is TGCGCCAGCAGCCAAGATCCTCGGCGGCGCTACACTGAAGCTTTCTTT.

The chain uses TRBV5-1 and TRBJ2-2; 13 bases align to TRBD2. Germline values: CDR1 SGHRS, CDR2 YFSETQ. The CDR3 length is 17 residues. Trimming took 3 bases from V and 6 from J; bases not matched to a gene: 8. The CDR3 spells CASSSWTSGRGSGELFF. The CDR3 coding sequence is TGCGCCAGCAGCTCGTGGACTAGCGGGAGAGGTTCCGGGGAGCTGTTTTTT.

This rearrangement joins TRBV5-1 to TRBJ1-1, with 7 nucleotides matching TRBD1. This CDR3 spans 14 amino acids. Germline CDR1 SGHRS, CDR2 YFSETQ. The V and J ends lost 0 bases and 6 bases, in that order; junction bases with no gene match: 5. Written as DNA, the CDR3 is TGCGCCAGCAGCTTGGAGGCAGGGGGAGCTGAAGCTTTCTTT. Translating it yields CASSLEAGGAEAFF. Filled out from reference TRBV5-1 and TRBJ1-1, the complete variable domain reads KAGVTQTPRYLIKTRGQQVTLSCSPISGHRSVSWYQQTPGQGLQFLFEYFSETQRNKGNFPGRFSGRQFSNSRSEMNVSTLELGDSALYLCASSLEAGGAEAFFGQGTRLTVV.

The V call is TRBV28, the J call TRBJ1-5; D call uncertain. Germline lookup yields CDR1 MDHEN and CDR2 SYDVKM. Trimming pared 7 bases from V and 7 bases from J, leaving 11 bases between. CDR3 length equals 12 residues. CDR3 nucleotide sequence: TGTGCCAGCAATGGTGGGCACCAGCCCCAGCATTTT. Translation gives CASNGGHQPQHF.

This sequence joins TRBV5-4 and TRBJ1-1; no clear D gene. Germline V gives CDR1 SGHNT, CDR2 YYREEE (reference sequence). The V end was cut by 4 bases, the J end by 0 bases, with 19 bases between. The CDR3 length is 17 residues. CDR3 DNA sequence: TGTGCCAGCAGCCCGACGCCCGGGTACCGAATGAACACTGAAGCTTTCTTT. Translation: CASSPTPGYRMNTEAFF.

Here the CDR3 DNA reads TGTGCCAGCAGCCCTAGCACAGGGGTCTATGGCTACACCTTC. Translating gives CASSPSTGVYGYTF. The V and J genes are TRBV27 and TRBJ1-2, with 7 bases aligning to TRBD1. Germline V gene lookup returns CDR1 MNHEY and CDR2 SMNVEV (reference sequence). The V and J ends lost 6 bases and 4 bases, in that order; junction bases with no gene match: 8. The CDR3 runs to 14 residues.

CDR3 nucleotide sequence: TGTGCCAGCAGAGGGGGGGCAGGCTCCTACGAGCAGTACTTC. Its translation: CASRGGAGSYEQYF. The chain carries TRBV2 and TRBJ2-7; D might be TRBD2 (7 bases). The V end lost 6 bases, the J end lost 0 bases, and 12 bases lay between the germline ends. The CDR3 has 14 residues. Germline lookup yields CDR1 SNHLY and CDR2 FYNNEI. Full variable domain (rest looked up from reference TRBV2 and TRBJ2-7): EPEVTQTPSHQVTQMGQEVILRCVPISNHLYFYWYRQILGQKVEFLVSFYNNEISEKSEIFDDQFSVERPDGSNFTLKIRSTKLEDSAMYFCASRGGAGSYEQYFGPGTRLTVT.

The chain uses TRBV2 and TRBJ2-5; D is perhaps TRBD1 (5 bases). The CDR3 spans 15 residues. Germline assignment: CDR1 SNHLY and CDR2 FYNNEI. CDR3 residues: CATAMDWRQGETQYF. CDR3 nucleotide sequence: TGTGCTACAGCAATGGATTGGCGGCAGGGAGAGACCCAGTACTTC.